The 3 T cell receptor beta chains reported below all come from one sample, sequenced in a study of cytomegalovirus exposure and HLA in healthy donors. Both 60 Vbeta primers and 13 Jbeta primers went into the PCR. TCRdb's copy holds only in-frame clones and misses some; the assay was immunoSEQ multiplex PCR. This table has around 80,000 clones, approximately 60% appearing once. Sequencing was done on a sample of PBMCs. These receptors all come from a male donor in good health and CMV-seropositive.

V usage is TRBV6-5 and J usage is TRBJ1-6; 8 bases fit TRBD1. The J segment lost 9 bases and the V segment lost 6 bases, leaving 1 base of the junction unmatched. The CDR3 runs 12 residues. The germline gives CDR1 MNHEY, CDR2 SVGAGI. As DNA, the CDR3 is TGTGCCAGCAGAGACAGGGGTTCACCCCTCCACTTT. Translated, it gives CASRDRGSPLHF.

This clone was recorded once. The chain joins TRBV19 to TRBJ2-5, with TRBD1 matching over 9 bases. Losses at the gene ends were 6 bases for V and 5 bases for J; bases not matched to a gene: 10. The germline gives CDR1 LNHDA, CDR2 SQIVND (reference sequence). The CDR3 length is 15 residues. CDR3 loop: CASSPGQGFWETQYF. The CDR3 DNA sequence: TGTGCCAGTAGCCCGGGACAGGGCTTTTGGGAGACCCAGTACTTC.

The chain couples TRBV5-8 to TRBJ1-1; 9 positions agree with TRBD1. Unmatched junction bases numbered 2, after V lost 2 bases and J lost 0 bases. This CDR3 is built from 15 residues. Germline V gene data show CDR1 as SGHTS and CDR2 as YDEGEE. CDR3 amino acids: CASSLGQGMNTEAFF. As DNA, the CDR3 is TGTGCCAGCAGCTTAGGACAGGGGATGAACACTGAAGCTTTCTTT.